This TCR beta chain stems from a study of blood T cells in healthy people across ages. CDR1 is SGHDN and CDR2 is FVKESK in the germline V gene. V lost 1 base, J lost 2 bases, and 10 bases lay in between. This CDR3 is built from 15 residues. Sample-barcoded 5' priming and a J-beta primer mix drove a second PCR of roughly 6 to 12 cycles. TCRdb used MiXCR to reprocess the 5' RACE reads, holding one entry per CDR3 protein. The table records about 760,000 distinct CDR3 sequences, 20% to 25% of them present only once. The same sample was also studied in work on T cells of mothers and their children.

The sample taken for sequencing was blood. V is TRBV14 and J is TRBJ2-3; D is unresolved. This TCR derives from a boy aged 5-17 years in good health. The chain's CDR3 is CASSQAWQDTDTQYF. The CDR3 nucleotides read TGTGCCAGCAGCCAAGCCTGGCAGGACACAGATACGCAGTATTTT. Together with reference TRBV14 and TRBJ2-3, the CDR3 gives the full variable domain: EAGVTQFPSHSVIEKGQTVTLRCDPISGHDNLYWYRRVMGKEIKFLLHFVKESKQDESGMPNNRFLAERTGGTYSTLKVQPAELEDSGVYFCASSQAWQDTDTQYFGPGTRLTVL.